This entry is about one TCR beta chain. Sequencing was performed with immunoSEQ multiplex PCR; in TCRdb, only in-frame clones are kept and a portion is missing. The sample yields 95,000 to 110,000 clones, more than 70% seen once. The junction had 6 bases not matched to a gene; V was cut back by 6 bases and J by 4 bases. The CDR3 runs to 14 residues. Germline-derived CDR1 and CDR2 are SNHLY and FYNNEI. The data were taken from a study of blood T cell repertoires in COVID-19. V and J are TRBV2 and TRBJ2-5, with TRBD2 matching over 9 bases. The source material was peripheral blood. The TCR comes from a man aged 65 to 85 with acute or convalescent COVID-19. In DNA, the CDR3 is TGTGCCAGCAGCGGCGGGGGGGCCGGAGAGACCCAGTACTTC. Encoded protein: CASSGGGAGETQYF.